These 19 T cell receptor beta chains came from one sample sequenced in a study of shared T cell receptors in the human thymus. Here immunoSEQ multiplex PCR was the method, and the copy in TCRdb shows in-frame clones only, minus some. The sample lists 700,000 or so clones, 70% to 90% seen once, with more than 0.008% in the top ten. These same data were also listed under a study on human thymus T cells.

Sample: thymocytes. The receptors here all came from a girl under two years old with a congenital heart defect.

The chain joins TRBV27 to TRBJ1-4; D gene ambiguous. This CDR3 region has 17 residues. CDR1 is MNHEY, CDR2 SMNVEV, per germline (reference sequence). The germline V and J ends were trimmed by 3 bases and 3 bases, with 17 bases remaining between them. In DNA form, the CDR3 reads TGTGCCAGCAGTTTTTTAATGCGGGCCCCGGCTAATGAAAAACTGTTTTTT. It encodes CASSFLMRAPANEKLFF.

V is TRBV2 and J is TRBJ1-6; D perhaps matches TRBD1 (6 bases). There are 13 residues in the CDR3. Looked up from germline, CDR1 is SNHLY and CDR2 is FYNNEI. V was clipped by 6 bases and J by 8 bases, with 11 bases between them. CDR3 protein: CASRGHGHSPLHF. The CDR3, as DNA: TGTGCCAGCAGGGGACATGGACATTCACCCCTCCACTTT.

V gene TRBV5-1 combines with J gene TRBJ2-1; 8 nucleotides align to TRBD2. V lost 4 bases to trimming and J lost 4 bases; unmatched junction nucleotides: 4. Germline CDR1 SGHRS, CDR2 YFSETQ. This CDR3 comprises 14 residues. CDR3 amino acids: CASSAAGAYNEQFF. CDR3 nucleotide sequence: TGCGCCAGCAGCGCAGCGGGGGCGTACAATGAGCAGTTCTTC.

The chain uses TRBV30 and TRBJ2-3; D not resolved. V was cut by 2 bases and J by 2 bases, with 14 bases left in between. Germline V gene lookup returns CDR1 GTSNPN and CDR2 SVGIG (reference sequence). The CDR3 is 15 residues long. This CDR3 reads CAWSMLTQYTDTQYF. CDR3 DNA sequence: TGTGCCTGGAGTATGCTCACACAATACACAGATACGCAGTATTTT.

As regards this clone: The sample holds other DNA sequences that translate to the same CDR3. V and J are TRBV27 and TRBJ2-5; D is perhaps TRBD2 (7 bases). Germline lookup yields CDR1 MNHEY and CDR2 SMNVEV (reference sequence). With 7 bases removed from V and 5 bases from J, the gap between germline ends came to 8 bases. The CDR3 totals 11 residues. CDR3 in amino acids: CASKGGETQYF. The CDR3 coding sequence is TGTGCCAGCAAGGGGGGGGAGACCCAGTACTTC.

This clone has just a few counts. The DNA of the CDR3 is TGTGCCAGCAGCTTGGGGGGGGGCCGGAACGAGCAGTACTTC. It encodes CASSLGGGRNEQYF. This chain connects TRBV5-4 to TRBJ2-7; TRBD2 is a possible D gene (7 bases). The CDR3 covers 14 residues. The germline V and J ends were trimmed by 0 bases and 5 bases, with 12 bases remaining between them. In germline, CDR1 is SGHNT, CDR2 YYREEE (reference sequence).

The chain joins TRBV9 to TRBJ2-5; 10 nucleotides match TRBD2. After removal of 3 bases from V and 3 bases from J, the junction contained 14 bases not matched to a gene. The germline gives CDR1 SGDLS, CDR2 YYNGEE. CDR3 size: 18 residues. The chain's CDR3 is CASSAQRGRSGGEETQYF. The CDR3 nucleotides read TGTGCCAGCAGCGCCCAGAGGGGCCGAAGCGGGGGGGAAGAGACCCAGTACTTC.

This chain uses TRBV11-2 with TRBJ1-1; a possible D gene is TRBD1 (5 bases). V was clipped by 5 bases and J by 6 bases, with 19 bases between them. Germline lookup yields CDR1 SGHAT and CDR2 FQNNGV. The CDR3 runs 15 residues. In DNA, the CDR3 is TGTGCCAGCAGCCACGATGGGGCTTTAGGGGCTGAAGCTTTCTTT. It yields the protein CASSHDGALGAEAFF.

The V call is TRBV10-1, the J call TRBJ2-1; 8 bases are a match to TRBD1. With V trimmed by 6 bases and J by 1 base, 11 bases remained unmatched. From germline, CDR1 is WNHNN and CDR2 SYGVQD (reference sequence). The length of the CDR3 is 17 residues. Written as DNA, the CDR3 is TGCGCCAGCAGCCCCGGACAGGGTAAAATTTCCTACAATGAGCAGTTCTTC. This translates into CASSPGQGKISYNEQFF.

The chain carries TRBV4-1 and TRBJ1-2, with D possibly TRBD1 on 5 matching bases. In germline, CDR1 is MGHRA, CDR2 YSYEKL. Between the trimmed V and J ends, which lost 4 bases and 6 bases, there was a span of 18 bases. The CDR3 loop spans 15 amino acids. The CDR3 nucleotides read TGCGCCAGCAGCCCCCCAATTCGGGGGGACGATGGCTACACCTTC. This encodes CASSPPIRGDDGYTF.

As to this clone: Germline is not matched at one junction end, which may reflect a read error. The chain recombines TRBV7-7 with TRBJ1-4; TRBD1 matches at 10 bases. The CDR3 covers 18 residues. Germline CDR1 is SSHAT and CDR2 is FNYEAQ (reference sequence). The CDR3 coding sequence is TGTGCTAGCAGCCATTACGCGACAGGGGGCTTTGGTTATGAAAAACTGTTTTTT. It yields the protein CASSHYATGGFGYEKLFF.

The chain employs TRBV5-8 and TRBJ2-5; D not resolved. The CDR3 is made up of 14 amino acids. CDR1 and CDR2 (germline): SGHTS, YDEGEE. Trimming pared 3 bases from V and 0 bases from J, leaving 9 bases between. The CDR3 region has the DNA TGTGCCAGCAGCTCACACGAATACCAAGAGACCCAGTACTTC. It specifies CASSSHEYQETQYF.

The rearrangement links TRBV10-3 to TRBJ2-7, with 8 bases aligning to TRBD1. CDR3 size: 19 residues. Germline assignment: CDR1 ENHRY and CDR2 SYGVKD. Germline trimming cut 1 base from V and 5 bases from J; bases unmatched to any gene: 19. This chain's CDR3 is CAISEYMAAPDRVQHEQYF. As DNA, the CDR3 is TGTGCCATCAGTGAGTATATGGCTGCCCCGGACAGGGTACAACACGAGCAGTACTTC.

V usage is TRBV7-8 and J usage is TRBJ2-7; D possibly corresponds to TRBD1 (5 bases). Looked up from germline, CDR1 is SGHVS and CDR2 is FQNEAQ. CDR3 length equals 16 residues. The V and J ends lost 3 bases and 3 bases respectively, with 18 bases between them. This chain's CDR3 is CASSLRSGYPLYEQYF. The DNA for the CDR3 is TGTGCCAGCAGCTTGAGGTCAGGGTATCCACTCTACGAGCAGTACTTC.

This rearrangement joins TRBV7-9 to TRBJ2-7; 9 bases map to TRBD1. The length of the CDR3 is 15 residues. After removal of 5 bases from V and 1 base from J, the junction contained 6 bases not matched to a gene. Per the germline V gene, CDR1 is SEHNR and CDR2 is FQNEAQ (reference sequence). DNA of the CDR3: TGTGCCAGCAGCATCCCGGGACAGGGTTCCTACGAGCAGTACTTC. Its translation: CASSIPGQGSYEQYF.

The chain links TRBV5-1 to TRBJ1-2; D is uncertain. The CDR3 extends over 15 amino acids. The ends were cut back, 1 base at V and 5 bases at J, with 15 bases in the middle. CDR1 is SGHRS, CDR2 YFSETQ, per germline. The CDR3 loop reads CASSLSDLDPYGYTF. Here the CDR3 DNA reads TGCGCCAGCAGCTTGTCTGACTTAGACCCGTATGGCTACACCTTC.

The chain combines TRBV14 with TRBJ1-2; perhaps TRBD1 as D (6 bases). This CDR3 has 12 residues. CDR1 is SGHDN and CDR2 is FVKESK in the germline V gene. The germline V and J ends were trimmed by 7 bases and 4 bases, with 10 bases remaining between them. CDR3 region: CASNDRFYGYTF. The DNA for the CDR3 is TGTGCCAGCAACGACAGGTTCTATGGCTACACCTTC.

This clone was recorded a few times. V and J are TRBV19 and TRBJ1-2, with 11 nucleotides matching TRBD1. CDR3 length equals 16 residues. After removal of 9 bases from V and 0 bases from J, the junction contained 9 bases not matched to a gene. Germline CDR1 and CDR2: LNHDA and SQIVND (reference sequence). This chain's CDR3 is CASQDRGQPTNYGYTF. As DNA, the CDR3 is TGTGCCAGCCAGGACAGGGGGCAACCTACTAACTATGGCTACACCTTC.

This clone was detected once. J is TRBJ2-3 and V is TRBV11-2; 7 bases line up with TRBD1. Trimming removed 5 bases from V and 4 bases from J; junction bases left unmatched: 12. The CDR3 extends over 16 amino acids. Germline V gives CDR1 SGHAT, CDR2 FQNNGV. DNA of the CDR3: TGTGCCAGCAGCCCAAGACAGGGTCGAAGAGCAGATACGCAGTATTTT. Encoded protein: CASSPRQGRRADTQYF.